What follows are 22 T cell receptor beta chains derived from one specimen sequenced in a study of PD-1 blockade in classical Hodgkin lymphoma. Every one of the patients relapsed after autologous stem cell transplantation (brentuximab vedotin exposure was variable). Produced via immunoSEQ multiplex PCR; TCRdb's table is partial and in-frame only. The sample includes 15,000 to 20,000 clones, around 75% of them seen just once. This specimen consisted of peripheral blood mononuclear cells (PBMCs), obtained before the second cycle of nivolumab. These receptor sequences come from a human donor with classical Hodgkin lymphoma.

This clone was seen more than once but under ten times. The V call is TRBV6-5, the J call TRBJ1-1, with D possibly matching TRBD1 (5 bases). With 7 bases removed from V and 0 bases from J, the gap between germline ends came to 12 bases. Looked up from germline, CDR1 is MNHEY and CDR2 is SVGAGI. The CDR3 has 14 residues. The CDR3 nucleotides read TGTGCCAGCAACGGGAGGGGCATGAACACTGAAGCTTTCTTT. It yields the protein CASNGRGMNTEAFF.

The CDR3: CASSPLQTTGEQFF. CDR3 DNA sequence: TGTGCCAGCAGCCCCCTACAGACTACCGGTGAGCAGTTCTTC. The rearrangement uses TRBV6-5 and TRBJ2-1, with D tentatively TRBD2 (5 bases). Germline lookup yields CDR1 MNHEY and CDR2 SVGAGI. CDR3 length equals 14 residues. V gave up 6 bases and J gave up 9 bases, with 18 bases separating them.

The genes are TRBV19 and TRBJ2-1; 7 nucleotides agree with TRBD1. CDR1 and CDR2 from the germline V gene are LNHDA and SQIVND (reference sequence). This CDR3 region has 16 residues. After removal of 6 bases from V and 0 bases from J, the junction contained 8 bases not matched to a gene. The CDR3 DNA sequence: TGTGCCAGTAGCACTCAGGGGGTGGTCTCCTACAATGAGCAGTTCTTC. Amino acid sequence: CASSTQGVVSYNEQFF. Full variable domain (missing parts from reference TRBV19 and TRBJ2-1): DGGITQSPKYLFRKEGQNVTLSCEQNLNHDAMYWYRQDPGQGLRLIYYSQIVNDFQKGDIAEGYSVSREKKESFPLTVTSAQKNPTAFYLCASSTQGVVSYNEQFFGPGTRLTVL.

CDR3 nucleotides: TGTGCCAGCAAACCGGGACAATATAATTCACCCCTCCACTTT. Residues: CASKPGQYNSPLHF. The chain recombines TRBV6-6 with TRBJ1-6; D may be TRBD1 (6 bases). CDR3 length equals 14 residues. V was shortened by 7 bases and J by 4 bases, with 11 bases between the two germline ends. Germline CDR1 MNHNY, CDR2 SVGAGI (reference sequence).

The V gene is TRBV4-3, the J gene TRBJ1-2; D is ambiguous. The CDR3 consists of 13 residues. The germline V and J ends were trimmed by 1 base and 4 bases, with 7 bases remaining between them. The germline V gene has CDR1 LGHNA and CDR2 YSLEER. CDR3 nucleotides: TGCGCCAGCAGCCAAGGGTCGCGCTATGGCTACACCTTC. This sequence encodes CASSQGSRYGYTF.

The chain joins TRBV6-5 to TRBJ1-6; D gene uncertain. The CDR3 contains 15 residues. Trimming removed 5 bases at V and 4 bases at J, with 12 bases between. CDR1 is MNHEY and CDR2 is SVGAGI in the germline V gene. For the CDR3, the DNA is TGTGCCAGCAGTATCGCGACGGGATATAATTCACCCCTCCACTTT. Its translation is CASSIATGYNSPLHF.

The chain has TRBV29-1 and TRBJ2-3; D gene unclear. Trimming cost V 4 bases and J 0 bases, with 8 bases left between them. Germline-derived CDR1 and CDR2 are SQVTM and ANQGSEA. This CDR3 has 13 residues. CDR3 DNA sequence: TGCAGCGTTGCGGCGTCGAGCACAGATACGCAGTATTTT. Its protein is CSVAASSTDTQYF.

V usage is TRBV19 and J usage is TRBJ1-5; no clear D. Germline V CDR1 and CDR2: LNHDA, SQIVND (reference sequence). The CDR3 contains 14 residues. V gave up 5 bases and J gave up 0 bases, with 8 bases separating them. The CDR3, as DNA: TGTGCCAGTAGTGCCTCCCTTAGCAATCAGCCCCAGCATTTT. Encoded protein: CASSASLSNQPQHF.

The chain joins TRBV7-2 to TRBJ1-3; no reliable D call. Per germline, CDR1 SGHTA and CDR2 FQGNSA. There are 16 residues in the CDR3. The ends were cut back, 6 bases at V and 0 bases at J, with 15 bases in the middle. CDR3 nucleotides: TGTGCCAGCAGTCGAATGGCCCCACTCTCTGGAAACACCATATATTTT. Encoded protein: CASSRMAPLSGNTIYF.

The chain combines TRBV4-1 with TRBJ2-7; tentative D call: TRBD1 (5 bases). Germline CDR1 reads MGHRA; CDR2 reads YSYEKL. The CDR3 length is 15 residues. V lost 2 bases, J lost 4 bases, and 15 bases lay in between. The CDR3 region is CASSQIVTGAYEQYF. The CDR3 bases are TGCGCCAGCAGCCAAATCGTCACAGGAGCTTACGAGCAGTACTTC.

This CDR3 is CASKQPSGGSYEQYF. In nucleotides, the CDR3 is TGTGCCAGCAAACAACCTAGCGGGGGGTCCTACGAGCAGTACTTC. V and J are TRBV28 and TRBJ2-7, with 11 nucleotides matching TRBD2. Losses at the gene ends were 7 bases for V and 1 base for J; bases not matched to a gene: 6. The CDR3 covers 15 residues. The germline V gene encodes CDR1 MDHEN and CDR2 SYDVKM.

The J gene is TRBJ2-2, the V gene TRBV29-1, with 9 bases matching TRBD2. This CDR3 comprises 14 residues. CDR1 and CDR2 from the germline V gene are SQVTM and ANQGSEA. V was clipped by 7 bases and J by 7 bases; unmatched bases: 10. As DNA, the CDR3 is TGCAGCGCCGGTGAAGCGGGAGGTGGCGGGGAGCTGTTTTTT. Its protein product is CSAGEAGGGGELFF.

The CDR3 spells CASSLMGGGAQDTQYF. The DNA for the CDR3 is TGTGCCAGCAGTTTAATGGGTGGCGGGGCACAGGATACGCAGTATTTT. The J gene is TRBJ2-3, the V gene TRBV28; tentative D call: TRBD2 (6 bases). This CDR3 contains 16 residues. Germline values: CDR1 MDHEN, CDR2 SYDVKM. Trimming stripped 2 bases from V and 6 bases from J, with 18 bases between.

The table lists this clone with a few counts. The V call is TRBV21-1, the J call TRBJ2-2. TRBV21-1 is a pseudogene. CDR3 length: 15 residues. The CDR3, as DNA: TGTGCCAGCAGCAAAGTAGGTGCGAACACCGGGGAGCTGTTTTTT. This translates into CASSKVGANTGELFF.

The chain joins TRBV28 to TRBJ2-5, with a possible D match to TRBD2 (5 bases). Trimming took off 2 bases at V and 2 bases at J, with 9 bases between the two ends. This CDR3 is built from 14 residues. Germline CDR1 MDHEN, CDR2 SYDVKM. The CDR3 DNA sequence: TGTGCCAGCAGTTTAATCAGCGGTCAAGAGACCCAGTACTTC. Residues: CASSLISGQETQYF.

CDR3 nucleotides: TGTGCCAGTAGTATAGATCAAACGGGGCTTGGCGAGCAGTACTTC. Translation gives CASSIDQTGLGEQYF. This sequence joins TRBV19 and TRBJ2-7, with D perhaps assigned TRBD1 or TRBD2 (5 bases each). CDR1 is LNHDA, CDR2 SQIVND, per germline (reference sequence). Trimming stripped 0 bases from V and 6 bases from J, with 15 bases between. The CDR3 has 15 residues.

The gene calls are TRBV28 and TRBJ2-1; 7 bases agree with TRBD1. Germline values: CDR1 MDHEN, CDR2 SYDVKM. The CDR3 has 14 amino acids. The V and J ends lost 6 bases and 7 bases, in that order; junction bases with no gene match: 9. CDR3 sequence reads: CASRIGGVVNEQFF. The CDR3 DNA sequence: TGTGCCAGCAGGATAGGGGGCGTAGTGAATGAGCAGTTCTTC.

The V and J genes are TRBV11-3 and TRBJ1-1; D might be TRBD1 (6 bases). Per germline, CDR1 SGHNT and CDR2 YENEEA. The CDR3 has 16 residues. V lost 5 bases and J 0 bases, leaving 16 bases between the germline ends. The CDR3 DNA sequence: TGTGCCAGCAGCCGAAACTATGGACAGCTGAACACTGAAGCTTTCTTT. This translates into CASSRNYGQLNTEAFF.

The chain has TRBV7-8 and TRBJ2-2, with D possibly being TRBD1 (5 bases). Trimming took off 3 bases at V and 8 bases at J, with 16 bases between the two ends. The CDR3 contains 15 residues. CDR1 is SGHVS and CDR2 is FQNEAQ in the germline V gene. The CDR3 loop is CASSLSLAGLGELFF. DNA for the CDR3: TGTGCCAGCAGCTTGTCGCTCGCAGGGCTGGGGGAGCTGTTTTTT.

The chain combines TRBV28 with TRBJ2-5; 10 nucleotides agree with TRBD2. This CDR3 region has 15 residues. Looked up from germline, CDR1 is MDHEN and CDR2 is SYDVKM. Germline trimming cut 9 bases from V and 4 bases from J; bases unmatched to any gene: 11. CDR3 DNA: TGTGCCAGTAGAAGAGCGGGAGGGCGCGGAGAGACCCAGTACTTC. This gives the protein CASRRAGGRGETQYF.

The rearrangement joins TRBV10-3 to TRBJ1-2; D unresolved. This CDR3 region has 13 residues. CDR1 is ENHRY and CDR2 is SYGVKD in the germline V gene. The V end was cut by 0 bases, the J end by 4 bases, with 6 bases between. The CDR3 here is CAISESSAYGYTF. The DNA of the CDR3 is TGTGCCATCAGTGAGTCATCAGCCTATGGCTACACCTTC.

This sequence joins TRBV30 and TRBJ2-3, with 9 bases identical to TRBD1. J gave up 6 bases and V 0 bases, and 10 bases lay outside the gene matches. The CDR3 runs to 16 residues. Germline V gene data show CDR1 as GTSNPN and CDR2 as SVGIG (reference sequence). The CDR3 nucleotides are TGTGCCTGGAGTGTAAGGGGGACAGGGTTCGCCGATACGCAGTATTTT. Its protein product is CAWSVRGTGFADTQYF.